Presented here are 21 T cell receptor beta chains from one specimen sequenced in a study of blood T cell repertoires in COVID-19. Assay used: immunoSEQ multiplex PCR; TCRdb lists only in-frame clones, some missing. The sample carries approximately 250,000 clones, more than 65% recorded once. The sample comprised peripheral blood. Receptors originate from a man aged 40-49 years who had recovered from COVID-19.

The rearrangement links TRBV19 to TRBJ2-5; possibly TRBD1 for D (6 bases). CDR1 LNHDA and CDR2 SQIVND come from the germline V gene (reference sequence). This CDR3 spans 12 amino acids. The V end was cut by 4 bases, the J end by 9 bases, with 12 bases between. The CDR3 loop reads CASSNMGAAQYF. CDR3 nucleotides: TGTGCCAGTAGTAATATGGGGGCGGCCCAGTACTTC.

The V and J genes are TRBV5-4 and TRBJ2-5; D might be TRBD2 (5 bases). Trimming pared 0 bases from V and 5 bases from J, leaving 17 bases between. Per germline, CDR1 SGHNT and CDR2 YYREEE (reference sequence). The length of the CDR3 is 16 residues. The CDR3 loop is CASSLALAAEWETQYF. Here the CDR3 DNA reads TGTGCCAGCAGCTTGGCTCTCGCAGCGGAGTGGGAGACCCAGTACTTC.

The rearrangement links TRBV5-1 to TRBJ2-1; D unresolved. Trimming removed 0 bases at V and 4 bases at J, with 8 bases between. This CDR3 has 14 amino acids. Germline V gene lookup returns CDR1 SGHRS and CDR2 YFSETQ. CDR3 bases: TGCGCCAGCAGCTTGGGACTCGGGTACAATGAGCAGTTCTTC. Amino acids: CASSLGLGYNEQFF.

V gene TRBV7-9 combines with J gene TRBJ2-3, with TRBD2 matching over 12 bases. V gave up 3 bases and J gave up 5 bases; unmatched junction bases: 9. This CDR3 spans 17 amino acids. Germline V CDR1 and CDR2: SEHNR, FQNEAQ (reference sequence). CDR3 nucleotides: TGTGCCAGCAGCTTGACCTTGCGGGGACTAGCGGGAGATACGCAGTATTTT. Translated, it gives CASSLTLRGLAGDTQYF.

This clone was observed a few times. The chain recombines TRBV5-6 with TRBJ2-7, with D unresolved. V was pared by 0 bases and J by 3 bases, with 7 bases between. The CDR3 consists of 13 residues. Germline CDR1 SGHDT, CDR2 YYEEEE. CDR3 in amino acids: CASSLVSLYEQYF. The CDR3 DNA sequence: TGTGCCAGCAGCTTGGTCTCCCTCTACGAGCAGTACTTC.

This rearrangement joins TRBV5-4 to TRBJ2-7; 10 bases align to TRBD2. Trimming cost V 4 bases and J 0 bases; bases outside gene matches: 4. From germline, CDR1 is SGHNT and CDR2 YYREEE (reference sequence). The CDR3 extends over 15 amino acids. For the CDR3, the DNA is TGTGCCAGCAGCGTGGGACTAGCGTCCTCCTACGAGCAGTACTTC. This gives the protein CASSVGLASSYEQYF.

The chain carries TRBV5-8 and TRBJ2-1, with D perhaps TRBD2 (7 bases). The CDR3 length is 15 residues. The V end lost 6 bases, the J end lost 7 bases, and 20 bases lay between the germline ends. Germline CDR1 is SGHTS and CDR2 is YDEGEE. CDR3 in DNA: TGTGCCAGCACCCTTCTAGGGGGGGGTAAGAATGAGCAGTTCTTC. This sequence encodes CASTLLGGGKNEQFF. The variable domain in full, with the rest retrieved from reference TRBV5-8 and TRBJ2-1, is EAGVTQSPTHLIKTRGQQATLRCSPISGHTSVYWYQQALGLGLQFLLWYDEGEERNRGNFPPRFSGRQFPNYSSELNVNALELEDSALYLCASTLLGGGKNEQFFGPGTRLTVL.

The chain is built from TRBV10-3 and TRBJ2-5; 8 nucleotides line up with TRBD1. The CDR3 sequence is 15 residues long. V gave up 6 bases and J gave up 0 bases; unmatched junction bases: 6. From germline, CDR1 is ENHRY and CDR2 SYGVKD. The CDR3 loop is CAIRKDRDNQETQYF. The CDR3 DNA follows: TGTGCCATCAGGAAGGACAGGGACAACCAAGAGACCCAGTACTTC.

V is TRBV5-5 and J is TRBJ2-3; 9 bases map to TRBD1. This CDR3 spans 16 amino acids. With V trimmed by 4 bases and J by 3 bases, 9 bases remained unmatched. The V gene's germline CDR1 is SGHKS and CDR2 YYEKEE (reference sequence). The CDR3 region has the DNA TGTGCCAGCAGCCTAAGCCGGGACAGGGTAACAGATACGCAGTATTTT. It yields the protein CASSLSRDRVTDTQYF.

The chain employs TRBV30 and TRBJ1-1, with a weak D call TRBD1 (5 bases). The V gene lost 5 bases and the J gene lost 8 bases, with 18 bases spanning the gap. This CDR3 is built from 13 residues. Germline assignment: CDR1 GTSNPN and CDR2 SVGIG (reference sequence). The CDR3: CAWEISGGAEAFF. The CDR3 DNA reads TGTGCCTGGGAGATAAGCGGGGGAGCAGAAGCTTTCTTT.

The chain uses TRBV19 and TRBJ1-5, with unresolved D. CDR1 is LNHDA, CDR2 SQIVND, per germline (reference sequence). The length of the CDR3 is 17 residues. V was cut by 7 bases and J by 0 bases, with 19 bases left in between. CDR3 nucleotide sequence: TGTGCCAGTACTCCTAGGCAGCCACTTCGTAGCAATCAGCCCCAGCATTTT. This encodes CASTPRQPLRSNQPQHF.

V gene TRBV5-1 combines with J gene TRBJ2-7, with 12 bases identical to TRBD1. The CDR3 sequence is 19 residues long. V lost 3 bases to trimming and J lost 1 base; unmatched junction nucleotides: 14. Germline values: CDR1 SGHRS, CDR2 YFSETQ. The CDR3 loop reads CASSSTPGQGASGSYEQYF. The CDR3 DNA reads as TGCGCCAGCAGCTCAACCCCGGGACAGGGGGCGTCAGGGTCCTACGAGCAGTACTTC.

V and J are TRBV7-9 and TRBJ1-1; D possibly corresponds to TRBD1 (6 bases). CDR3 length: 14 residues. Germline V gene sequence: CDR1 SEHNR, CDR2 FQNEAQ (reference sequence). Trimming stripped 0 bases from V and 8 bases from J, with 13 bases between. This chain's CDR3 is CASSLAGGQIEAFF. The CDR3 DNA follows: TGTGCCAGCAGCTTAGCGGGGGGGCAGATCGAAGCTTTCTTT.

The DNA of the CDR3 is TGTGCCAGCAGCGTCGGACAGGGGGCCTCCCATGAAAAACTGTTTTTT. It codes for CASSVGQGASHEKLFF. This chain uses TRBV5-8 with TRBJ1-4, with TRBD1 matching over 11 bases. The junction had 8 bases not matched to a gene; V was cut back by 4 bases and J by 6 bases. Germline CDR1 is SGHTS and CDR2 is YDEGEE. The CDR3 is made up of 16 amino acids.

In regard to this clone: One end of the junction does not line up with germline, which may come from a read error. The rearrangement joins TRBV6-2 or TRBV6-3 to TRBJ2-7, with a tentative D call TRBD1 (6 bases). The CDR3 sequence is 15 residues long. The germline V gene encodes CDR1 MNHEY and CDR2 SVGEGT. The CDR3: CASSSVTRGNYEQCF. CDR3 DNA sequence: TGTGCCAGCAGTTCTGTCACAAGGGGGAACTACGAGCAGTGCTTC.

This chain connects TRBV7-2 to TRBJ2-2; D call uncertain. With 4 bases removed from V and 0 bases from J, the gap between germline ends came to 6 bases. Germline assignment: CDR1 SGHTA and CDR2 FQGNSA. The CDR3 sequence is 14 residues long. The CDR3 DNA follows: TGTGCCAGCAGCTCGACACCGAACACCGGGGAGCTGTTTTTT. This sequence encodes CASSSTPNTGELFF.

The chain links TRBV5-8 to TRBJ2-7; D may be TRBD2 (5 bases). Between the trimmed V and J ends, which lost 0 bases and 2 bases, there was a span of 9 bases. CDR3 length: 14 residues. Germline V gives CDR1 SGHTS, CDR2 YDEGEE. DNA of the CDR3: TGTGCCAGCAGCTTGGGAGGGCTACCCTACGAGCAGTACTTC. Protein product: CASSLGGLPYEQYF.

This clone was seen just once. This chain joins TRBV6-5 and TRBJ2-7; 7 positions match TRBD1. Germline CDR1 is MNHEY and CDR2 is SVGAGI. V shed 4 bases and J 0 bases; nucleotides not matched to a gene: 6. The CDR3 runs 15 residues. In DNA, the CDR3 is TGTGCCAGCAGTTTCGACAGGGCGGCCTCCTACGAGCAGTACTTC. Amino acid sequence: CASSFDRAASYEQYF.

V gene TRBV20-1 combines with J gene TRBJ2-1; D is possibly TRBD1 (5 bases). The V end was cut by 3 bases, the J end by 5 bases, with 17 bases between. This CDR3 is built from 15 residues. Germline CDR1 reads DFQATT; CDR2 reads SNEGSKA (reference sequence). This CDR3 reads CSASTARTYNNEQFF. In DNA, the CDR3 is TGCAGTGCTAGTACCGCCCGGACATATAACAATGAGCAGTTCTTC.

CDR3 protein: CASSRGAVLHYGYTF. CDR3 coding DNA: TGTGCCAGCAGCCGGGGAGCAGTTCTCCACTATGGCTACACCTTC. This chain joins TRBV7-9 and TRBJ1-2; no firm D call. V was clipped by 5 bases and J by 3 bases, with 16 bases between them. The CDR3 covers 15 residues. Germline CDR1 SEHNR, CDR2 FQNEAQ (reference sequence).

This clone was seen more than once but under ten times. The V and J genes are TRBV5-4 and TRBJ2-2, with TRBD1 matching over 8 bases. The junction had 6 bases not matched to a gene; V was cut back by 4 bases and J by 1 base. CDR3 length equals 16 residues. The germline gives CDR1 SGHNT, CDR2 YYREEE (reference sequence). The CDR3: CASSLGQGLNTGELFF. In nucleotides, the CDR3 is TGTGCCAGCAGCCTTGGACAGGGACTGAACACCGGGGAGCTGTTTTTT.